The T cell receptor beta chain under discussion was sequenced for a study of T cells after yellow fever vaccination. The CDR3 has 13 residues. Trimming took 4 bases from V and 2 from J; bases not matched to a gene: 3. Germline CDR1 is SQVTM and CDR2 is ANQGSEA. TCRdb re-called the 5' RACE reads through MiXCR, storing one row per CDR3 protein. The table shows under 600,000 distinct CDR3 sequences, with roughly 13% occurring only once. This clonotype was obtained from a man aged 25 to 40 who received the YFV17D yellow fever vaccine. The chain joins TRBV29-1 to TRBJ2-5; 8 positions agree with TRBD1. The specimen was PBMCs, collected on the day of the yellow fever booster vaccination. The DNA for the CDR3 is TGCAGCGTTGGGGACAGGTCACAAGAGACCCAGTACTTC. Amino acids: CSVGDRSQETQYF.